The present T cell receptor beta chain was sequenced within a study of blood T cells in healthy people across ages. Study-level findings and limits: For the donors, CMV status was unknown and possibly confounded expanded clonotype changes. Using unsorted PBMCs precluded a conclusive naive versus antigen-experienced comparison.

Losses at the gene ends were 5 bases for V and 2 bases for J; bases not matched to a gene: 5. The CDR3 contains 14 residues. Germline-derived CDR1 and CDR2 are MNHEY and SVGEGT. There are a few counts of this clonotype. Its specificity is unknown. Primers used in a second PCR of roughly 6 to 12 cycles were a sample-barcoded 5' primer and a J-beta primer mix. Every molecule of cDNA carried a tag from a template-switch adaptor with 12 random nucleotides. MiXCR, applied by TCRdb to the 5' RACE reads, yields one record per CDR3 protein. This sample has about a million distinct CDR3 sequences, with roughly half found just once. RNA extraction gave at least 5 micrograms of total RNA per sample.

The source material was blood. This chain uses TRBV6-2 or TRBV6-3 with TRBJ2-5, with 7 bases matching TRBD1. The receptor was derived from a woman aged 55 to 70 in good health. In DNA form, the CDR3 reads TGTGCCAGCAGTGGGACAGTTGGTCAAGAGACCCAGTACTTC. Its translation is CASSGTVGQETQYF.